One and the same sample provided the 7 T cell receptor beta chains below, sequenced in a study of cytomegalovirus exposure and HLA in healthy donors. Primers included in the PCR were 60 Vbeta and 13 Jbeta primers. Sequenced by immunoSEQ multiplex PCR; TCRdb stores in-frame clones only, minus some. Seen here are under 200,000 clones, under 80% observed once, and the top ten hold 1.3% to 1.5%. The specimen sequenced was PBMCs. These receptors were collected from a woman in her thirties in good health and CMV-seronegative.

As to this clone: A junction boundary mismatches the germline segment, possibly from a read error. The chain combines TRBV7-9 with TRBJ2-5, with 8 bases aligning to TRBD2. The CDR3 runs 16 residues. Looked up from germline, CDR1 is SEHNR and CDR2 is FQNEAQ (reference sequence). The CDR3 DNA sequence: TGTGCCAGCAGCTTAGAAATAGCGGGGAGCCAAGACACCCAGTACTTC. Encoded protein: CASSLEIAGSQDTQYF.

The chain couples TRBV10-3 to TRBJ1-3; D not certain. Germline V gene sequence: CDR1 ENHRY, CDR2 SYGVKD. The V end was cut by 10 bases, the J end by 0 bases, with 10 bases between. The CDR3 has 13 amino acids. The CDR3 nucleotides read TGTGCCACCTCAAACAACTCTGGAAACACCATATATTTT. Residues: CATSNNSGNTIYF.

The chain links TRBV28 to TRBJ2-7; no clear D. Germline CDR1 and CDR2: MDHEN and SYDVKM. The V end was cut by 6 bases, the J end by 2 bases, with 11 bases between. CDR3 length: 13 residues. The chain's CDR3 is CASSLPGPYEQYF. DNA of the CDR3: TGTGCCAGCAGCCTTCCGGGTCCCTACGAGCAGTACTTC.

This rearrangement joins TRBV5-6 to TRBJ1-1; a possible D gene is TRBD1 (5 bases). Germline CDR1 SGHDT, CDR2 YYEEEE. Trimming shortened V by 1 base and J by 5 bases, and 12 bases separated the two germline ends. This CDR3 has 14 residues. The CDR3 nucleotides read TGTGCCAGCAGCTTGCAGGGAATATGGACTGAAGCTTTCTTT. This encodes CASSLQGIWTEAFF.

In this sample, this clone turned up once. At the DNA level, this CDR3 is encoded by other sequences in the same sample as well. The chain couples TRBV6-6 to TRBJ1-1, with TRBD1 as a possible D gene (5 bases). Germline V gene sequence: CDR1 MNHNY, CDR2 SVGAGI (reference sequence). V gave up 0 bases and J gave up 0 bases, with 5 bases separating them. CDR3 length equals 14 residues. In DNA, the CDR3 is TGTGCCAGCAGTTACTCGACAGTGAACACTGAAGCTTTCTTT. Encoded protein: CASSYSTVNTEAFF.

This sequence joins TRBV21-1 and TRBJ1-2; TRBD1 reflects the table's D call only, with no check against the DNA. TRBV21-1 is termed a pseudogene. CDR3 length equals 15 residues. CDR3 in amino acids: CASSRQRGHYYGYTF. CDR3 nucleotides: TGTGCCAGCAGCAGACAGAGGGGGCATTACTATGGCTACACCTTC.

As regards this clone: The same CDR3 arises from other DNA sequences in this sample as well. The V and J genes are TRBV5-1 and TRBJ2-1; TRBD2 aligns across 8 bases. The CDR3 is made up of 17 amino acids. Unmatched junction bases numbered 17, after V lost 8 bases and J lost 4 bases. CDR1 is SGHRS, CDR2 YFSETQ, per germline. The CDR3 spells CASSVGPRGAQYNEQFF. CDR3 in DNA: TGCGCCAGTAGTGTCGGCCCGCGGGGGGCCCAGTACAATGAGCAGTTCTTC.